This TCR beta chain was recorded in a study of OX40 agonist ivuxolimab in advanced cancers. Study in general: Patients were given ivuxolimab, an antibody that agonizes OX40 (CD134). Those treated in dose escalation had hepatocellular carcinoma, melanoma, renal cell cancer or head and neck cancer.

CDR3 length equals 11 residues. The germline gives CDR1 SGHTA, CDR2 FQGNSA. V lost 5 bases to trimming and J lost 7 bases, with 8 bases between them. Study findings and constraints: Clonal expansion by week 6 occurred in CD4+ and CD8+ blood T cells (at 0.1 to 3.0 mg/kg).

Systemic immunosuppression or autoimmune disease history was grounds to exclude patients. Produced via immunoSEQ multiplex PCR; TCRdb's table is partial and in-frame only. The sample records fewer than 55,000 clones, roughly nine tenths being singletons. A word on this clone: Its antigen is unidentified.

The source was CD4+ or CD8+ T cells sorted from blood, collected in a trial of the OX40 agonist ivuxolimab. This sequence originates from an adult with an advanced solid tumor such as melanoma, head and neck, liver or kidney cancer. The V gene is TRBV7-2, the J gene TRBJ2-5; no firm D call. The CDR3 bases are TGTGCCAGCAGCGATCGCATGACCCAGTACTTC. Residues: CASSDRMTQYF.